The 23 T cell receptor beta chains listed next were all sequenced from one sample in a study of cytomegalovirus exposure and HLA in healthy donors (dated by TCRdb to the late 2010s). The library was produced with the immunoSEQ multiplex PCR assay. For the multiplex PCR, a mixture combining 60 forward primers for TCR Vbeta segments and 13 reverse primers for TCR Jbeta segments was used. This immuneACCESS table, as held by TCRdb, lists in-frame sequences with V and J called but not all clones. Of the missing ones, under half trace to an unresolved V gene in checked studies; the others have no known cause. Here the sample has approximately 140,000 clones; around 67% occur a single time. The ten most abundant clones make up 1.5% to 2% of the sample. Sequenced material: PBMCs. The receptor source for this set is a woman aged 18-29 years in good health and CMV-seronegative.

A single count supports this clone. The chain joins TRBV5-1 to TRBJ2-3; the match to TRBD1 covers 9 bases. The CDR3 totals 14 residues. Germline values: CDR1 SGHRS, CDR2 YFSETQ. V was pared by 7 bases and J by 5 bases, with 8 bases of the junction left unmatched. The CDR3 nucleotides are TGCGCCAGCTACCTAGGACAGGGGAGAGATACGCAGTATTTT. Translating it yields CASYLGQGRDTQYF.

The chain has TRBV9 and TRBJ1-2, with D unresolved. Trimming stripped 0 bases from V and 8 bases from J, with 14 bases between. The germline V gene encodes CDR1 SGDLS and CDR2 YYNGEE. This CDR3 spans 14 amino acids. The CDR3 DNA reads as TGTGCCAGCAGCGTAGAATCCAGGTCGTCCGGCTACACCTTC. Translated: CASSVESRSSGYTF.

CDR3 amino acids: CASSRDSQETQYF. As DNA, the CDR3 is TGTGCCAGCAGCCGGGACAGCCAAGAGACCCAGTACTTC. This rearrangement joins TRBV7-3 to TRBJ2-5, with TRBD1 matching over 7 bases. Germline CDR1 and CDR2: SGHTA and FQGTGA. The CDR3 has 13 residues. J gave up 1 base and V 5 bases, and 1 base lay outside the gene matches.

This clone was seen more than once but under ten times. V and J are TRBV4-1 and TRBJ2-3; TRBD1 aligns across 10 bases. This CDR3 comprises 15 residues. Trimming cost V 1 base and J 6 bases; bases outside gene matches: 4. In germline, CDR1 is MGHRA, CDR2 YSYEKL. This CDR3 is CASSQGDRGGDTQYF. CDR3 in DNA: TGCGCCAGCAGCCAAGGGGACAGGGGCGGCGATACGCAGTATTTT.

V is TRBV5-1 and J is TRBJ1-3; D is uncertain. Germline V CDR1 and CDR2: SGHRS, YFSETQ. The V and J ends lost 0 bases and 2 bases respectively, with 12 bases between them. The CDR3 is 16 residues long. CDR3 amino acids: CASSLEPTRTGNTIYF. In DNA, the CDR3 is TGCGCCAGCAGCTTGGAGCCGACGCGGACTGGAAACACCATATATTTT. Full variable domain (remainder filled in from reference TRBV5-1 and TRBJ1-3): KAGVTQTPRYLIKTRGQQVTLSCSPISGHRSVSWYQQTPGQGLQFLFEYFSETQRNKGNFPGRFSGRQFSNSRSEMNVSTLELGDSALYLCASSLEPTRTGNTIYFGEGSWLTVV.

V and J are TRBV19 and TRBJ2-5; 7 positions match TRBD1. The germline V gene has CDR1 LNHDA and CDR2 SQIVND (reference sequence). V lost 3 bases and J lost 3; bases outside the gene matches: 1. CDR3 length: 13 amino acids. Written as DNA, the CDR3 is TGTGCCAGTAGTATTGGGACAGAAGAGACCCAGTACTTC. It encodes CASSIGTEETQYF.

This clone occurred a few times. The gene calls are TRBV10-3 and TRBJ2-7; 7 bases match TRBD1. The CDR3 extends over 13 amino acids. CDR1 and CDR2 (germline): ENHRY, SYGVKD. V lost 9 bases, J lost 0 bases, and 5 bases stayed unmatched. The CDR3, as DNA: TGTGCCATTATGACAGGGAGCTCCTACGAGCAGTACTTC. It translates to CAIMTGSSYEQYF.

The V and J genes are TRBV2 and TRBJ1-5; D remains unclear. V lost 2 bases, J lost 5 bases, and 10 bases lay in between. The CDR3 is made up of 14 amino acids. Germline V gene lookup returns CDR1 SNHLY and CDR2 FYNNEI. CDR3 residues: CASSESSVDQPQHF. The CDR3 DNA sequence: TGTGCCAGCAGTGAATCCAGTGTCGATCAGCCCCAGCATTTT.

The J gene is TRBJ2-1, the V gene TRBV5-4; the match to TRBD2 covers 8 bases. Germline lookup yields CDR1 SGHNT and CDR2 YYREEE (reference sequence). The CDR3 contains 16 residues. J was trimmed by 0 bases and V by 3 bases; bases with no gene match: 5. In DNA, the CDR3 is TGTGCCAGCAGCTCAGCGGGAGAGCGCTCCTACAATGAGCAGTTCTTC. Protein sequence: CASSSAGERSYNEQFF.

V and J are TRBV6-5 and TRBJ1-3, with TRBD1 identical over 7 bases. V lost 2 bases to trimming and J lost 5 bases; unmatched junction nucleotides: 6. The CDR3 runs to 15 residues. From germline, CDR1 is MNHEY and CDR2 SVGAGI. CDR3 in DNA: TGTGCCAGCAGTTACGAGGGGGCGCCGAGAAACACCATATATTTT. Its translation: CASSYEGAPRNTIYF.

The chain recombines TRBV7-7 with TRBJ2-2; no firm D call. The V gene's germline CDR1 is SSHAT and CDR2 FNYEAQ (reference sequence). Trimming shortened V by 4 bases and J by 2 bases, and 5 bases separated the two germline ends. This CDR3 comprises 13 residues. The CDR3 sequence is CASSSSNTGELFF. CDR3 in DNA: TGTGCCAGCAGCTCCTCCAACACCGGGGAGCTGTTTTTT. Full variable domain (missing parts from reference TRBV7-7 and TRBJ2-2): GAGVSQSPRYKVTKRGQDVTLRCDPISSHATLYWYQQALGQGPEFLTYFNYEAQPDKSGLPSDRFSAERPEGSISTLTIQRTEQRDSAMYRCASSSSNTGELFFGEGSRLTVL.

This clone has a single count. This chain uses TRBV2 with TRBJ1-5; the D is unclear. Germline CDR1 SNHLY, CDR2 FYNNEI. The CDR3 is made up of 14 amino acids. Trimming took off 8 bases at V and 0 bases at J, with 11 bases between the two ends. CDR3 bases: TGTGCCAGCCGGACTGAATTTAGCAATCAGCCCCAGCATTTT. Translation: CASRTEFSNQPQHF.

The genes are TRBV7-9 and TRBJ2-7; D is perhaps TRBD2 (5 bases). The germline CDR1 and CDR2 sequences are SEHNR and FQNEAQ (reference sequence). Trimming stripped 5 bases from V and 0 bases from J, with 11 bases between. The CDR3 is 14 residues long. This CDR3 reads CASSHRETSYEQYF. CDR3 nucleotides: TGTGCCAGCAGCCACCGGGAAACCTCCTACGAGCAGTACTTC.

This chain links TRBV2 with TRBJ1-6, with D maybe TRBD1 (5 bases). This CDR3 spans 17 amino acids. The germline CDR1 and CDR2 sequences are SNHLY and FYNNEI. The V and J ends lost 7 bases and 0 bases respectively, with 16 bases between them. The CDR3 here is CASTEEGMSSYNSPLHF. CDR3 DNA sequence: TGTGCCAGCACCGAGGAGGGGATGAGCTCCTATAATTCACCCCTCCACTTT.

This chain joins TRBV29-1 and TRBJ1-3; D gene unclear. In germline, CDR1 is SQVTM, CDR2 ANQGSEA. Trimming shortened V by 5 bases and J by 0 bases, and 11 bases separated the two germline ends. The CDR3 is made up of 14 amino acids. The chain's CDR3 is CSVLTTNSGNTIYF. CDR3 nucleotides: TGCAGCGTTTTAACAACTAACTCTGGAAACACCATATATTTT.

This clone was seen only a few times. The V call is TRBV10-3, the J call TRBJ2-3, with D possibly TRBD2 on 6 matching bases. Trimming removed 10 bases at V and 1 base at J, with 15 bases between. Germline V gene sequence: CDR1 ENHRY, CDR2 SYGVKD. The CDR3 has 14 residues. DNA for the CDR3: TGTGCCAGCCGGGGGACTGCCGGCACAGATACGCAGTATTTT. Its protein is CASRGTAGTDTQYF.

The CDR3 coding sequence is TGTGCCAGCAGCGTAGCCCCAGGGTATCAAGAGACCCAGTACTTC. Amino acid sequence: CASSVAPGYQETQYF. The V gene is TRBV9, the J gene TRBJ2-5; possible D gene TRBD1, 5 bases. V was cut by 0 bases and J by 2 bases, with 11 bases left in between. Germline V gene data show CDR1 as SGDLS and CDR2 as YYNGEE. The CDR3 spans 15 residues. The variable domain in full, completed from reference TRBV9 and TRBJ2-5, reads DSGVTQTPKHLITATGQRVTLRCSPRSGDLSVYWYQQSLDQGLQFLIQYYNGEERAKGNILERFSAQQFPDLHSELNLSSLELGDSALYFCASSVAPGYQETQYFGPGTRLLVL.

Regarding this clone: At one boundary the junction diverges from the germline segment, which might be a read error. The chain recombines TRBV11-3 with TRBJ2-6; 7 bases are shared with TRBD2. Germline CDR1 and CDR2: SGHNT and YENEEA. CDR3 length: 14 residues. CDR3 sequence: CASSLESGGNVLTF. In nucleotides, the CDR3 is TGTGCCAGCAGCTTAGAATCGGGGGGCAACGTCCTGACTTTC.

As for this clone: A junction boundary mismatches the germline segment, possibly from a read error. The CDR3 is CASSEPGTVNSQYF. The DNA for the CDR3 is TGTGCCAGCAGTGAACCAGGGACTGTGAACAGTCAGTACTTC. The chain is built from TRBV2 and TRBJ2-4, with D tentatively TRBD2 (6 bases). The germline gives CDR1 SNHLY, CDR2 FYNNEI. This CDR3 comprises 14 residues.

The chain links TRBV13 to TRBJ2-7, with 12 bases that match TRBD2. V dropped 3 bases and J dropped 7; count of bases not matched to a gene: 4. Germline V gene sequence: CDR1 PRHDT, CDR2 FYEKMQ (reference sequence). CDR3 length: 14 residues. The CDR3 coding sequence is TGTGCCAGCAGCTTTCGACTAGCGGGAGTTGAGCAGTACGTC. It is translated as CASSFRLAGVEQYV.

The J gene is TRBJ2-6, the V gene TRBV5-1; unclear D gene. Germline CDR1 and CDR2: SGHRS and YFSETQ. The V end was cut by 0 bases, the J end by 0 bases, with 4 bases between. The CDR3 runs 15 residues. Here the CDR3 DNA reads TGCGCCAGCAGCTTGGGTATCTCTGGGGCCAACGTCCTGACTTTC. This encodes CASSLGISGANVLTF.

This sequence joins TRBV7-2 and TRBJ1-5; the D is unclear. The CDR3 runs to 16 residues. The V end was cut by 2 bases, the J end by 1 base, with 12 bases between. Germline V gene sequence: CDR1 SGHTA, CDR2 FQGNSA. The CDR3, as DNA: TGTGCCAGCAGCTTACTAGGCCCGGGGAGCAATCAGCCCCAGCATTTT. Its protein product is CASSLLGPGSNQPQHF.

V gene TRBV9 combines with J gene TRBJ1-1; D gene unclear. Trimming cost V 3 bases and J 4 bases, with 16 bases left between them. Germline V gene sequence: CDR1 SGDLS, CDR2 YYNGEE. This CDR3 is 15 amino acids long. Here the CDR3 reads CASSAQTAFGTEAFF. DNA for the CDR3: TGTGCCAGCAGCGCACAGACCGCGTTTGGCACTGAAGCTTTCTTT.